The 26 T cell receptor beta chains presented below share a single source sample, sequenced in a study of blood T cell repertoires in COVID-19. The assay was immunoSEQ multiplex PCR, and TCRdb's table has in-frame clones only and misses some. Here the sample spans 35,000 to 55,000 clones, about 88% being singletons. Input material: peripheral blood. These receptor sequences come from a man in his 70s with active COVID-19.

The rearrangement uses TRBV9 and TRBJ2-1; 7 nucleotides line up with TRBD1. The V gene end was trimmed by 2 bases and the J gene end by 5 bases; junction bases not matched to a gene: 7. Germline lookup yields CDR1 SGDLS and CDR2 YYNGEE. The CDR3 is 15 amino acids. CDR3 residues: CASSVRAGGNNEQFF. DNA for the CDR3: TGTGCCAGCAGCGTGAGGGCAGGGGGTAACAATGAGCAGTTCTTC.

V gene TRBV19 combines with J gene TRBJ2-7, with TRBD1 matching over 9 bases. Germline CDR1 LNHDA, CDR2 SQIVND (reference sequence). The CDR3 extends over 15 amino acids. V was pared by 2 bases and J by 5 bases, with 7 bases of the junction left unmatched. DNA for the CDR3: TGTGCCAGTAGTATACCCGGGACAGGGTCCCACGAGCAGTACTTC. Protein sequence: CASSIPGTGSHEQYF.

This chain connects TRBV29-1 to TRBJ1-2, with 8 positions matching TRBD1. Germline V gene lookup returns CDR1 SQVTM and CDR2 ANQGSEA. CDR3 length: 12 amino acids. The ends lost 6 bases at V and 3 bases at J; junction bases unmatched: 3. The CDR3 protein is CSVKTGDYGYTF. DNA for the CDR3: TGCAGCGTCAAGACAGGGGACTATGGCTACACCTTC.

V and J are TRBV4-3 and TRBJ1-4, with D unresolved. With 4 bases removed from V and 6 bases from J, the gap between germline ends came to 15 bases. CDR3 size: 15 residues. CDR1 and CDR2 from the germline V gene are LGHNA and YSLEER. In DNA form, the CDR3 reads TGCGCCAGCAGCCCACGGGCGGGAGTTGATGAAAAACTGTTTTTT. It is translated as CASSPRAGVDEKLFF.

The V and J genes are TRBV2 and TRBJ1-1; D ambiguous. V lost 2 bases and J lost 3, with 13 bases in between. This CDR3 comprises 15 residues. Germline V lookup: CDR1 SNHLY, CDR2 FYNNEI. The CDR3 region has the DNA TGTGCCAGCAGTGAACGCGTTTACCTGGACACTGAAGCTTTCTTT. Residues: CASSERVYLDTEAFF.

The chain recombines TRBV19 with TRBJ2-7; the D is unclear. CDR3 length equals 13 residues. V dropped 3 bases and J dropped 2 bases, with 8 bases sitting between them. Germline assignment: CDR1 LNHDA and CDR2 SQIVND (reference sequence). CDR3 region: CASSIQVTYEQYF. The CDR3 DNA follows: TGTGCCAGTAGTATCCAGGTAACCTACGAGCAGTACTTC.

This chain uses TRBV7-9 with TRBJ1-4, with a possible D match to TRBD1 (5 bases). Germline loops: CDR1 SEHNR, CDR2 FQNEAQ (reference sequence). The CDR3 extends over 15 amino acids. Trimming pared 5 bases from V and 10 bases from J, leaving 20 bases between. CDR3: CASSPLGQGRPKLFF. The CDR3 DNA reads as TGTGCCAGCAGCCCCCTGGGGCAGGGTCGCCCAAAACTGTTTTTT.

This chain connects TRBV4-2 to TRBJ1-5, with D hard to call. Per germline, CDR1 LGHNA and CDR2 YNFKEQ. V lost 5 bases and J 7 bases, leaving 12 bases between the germline ends. The CDR3 runs 13 residues. In DNA, the CDR3 is TGTGCCAGCAGCGTTCAGTCTCAACAGCCCCAGCATTTT. Amino acid sequence: CASSVQSQQPQHF.

This chain uses TRBV19 with TRBJ2-3; 14 nucleotides agree with TRBD2. The CDR3 spans 15 residues. Trimming at V came to 11 bases and at J to 6 bases, leaving 10 bases not matched to a gene. Germline V CDR1 and CDR2: LNHDA, SQIVND (reference sequence). The CDR3 protein is CASRGTSGGVDTQYF. In DNA, the CDR3 is TGTGCCTCCCGAGGGACTAGCGGGGGAGTGGATACGCAGTATTTT.

The chain links TRBV6-2 or TRBV6-3 to TRBJ1-2; D may be TRBD1 (6 bases). Germline CDR1 and CDR2: MNHEY and SVGEGT. CDR3 length equals 12 residues. V was trimmed by 5 bases and J by 6 bases, leaving 10 bases between them. The CDR3 protein is CASSHRTDGYTF. CDR3 coding DNA: TGTGCCAGCAGTCACCGGACAGATGGCTACACCTTC.

The V gene is TRBV18, the J gene TRBJ1-1; D unclear. The germline V and J ends were trimmed by 8 bases and 0 bases, with 10 bases remaining between them. CDR3 length equals 13 residues. The germline V gene encodes CDR1 KGHSH and CDR2 LQKENI. Here the CDR3 reads CASRRGVNTEAFF. The CDR3 DNA reads as TGTGCCAGCCGCCGAGGTGTGAACACTGAAGCTTTCTTT.

J is TRBJ2-2 and V is TRBV19; TRBD2 agrees at 11 bases. The CDR3 has 16 amino acids. Per germline, CDR1 LNHDA and CDR2 SQIVND (reference sequence). Unmatched junction bases numbered 6, after V lost 5 bases and J lost 4 bases. CDR3 in DNA: TGTGCCAGTAGTGTGCTAGCGGGAGGTATCACCGGGGAGCTGTTTTTT. Translating gives CASSVLAGGITGELFF.

The gene calls are TRBV4-3 and TRBJ1-2; 7 nucleotides agree with TRBD1. Per germline, CDR1 LGHNA and CDR2 YSLEER. The CDR3 runs to 17 residues. J gave up 7 bases and V 0 bases, and 14 bases lay outside the gene matches. The CDR3 bases are TGCGCCAGCAGCCAAGATCTTCGGCAGGGGGTGTCAGGTGGCTACACCTTC. The encoded protein is CASSQDLRQGVSGGYTF.

This sequence joins TRBV6-6 and TRBJ2-1; 14 nucleotides align to TRBD2. The CDR3 sequence is 16 residues long. Germline CDR1 and CDR2: MNHNY and SVGAGI (reference sequence). Unmatched junction bases numbered 7, after V lost 5 bases and J lost 7 bases. This CDR3 is CASSTTSGGAMNEQFF. DNA for the CDR3: TGTGCCAGCAGTACGACTAGCGGGGGGGCTATGAATGAGCAGTTCTTC.

This clone is a singleton in its sample. The J gene is TRBJ1-1, the V gene TRBV18; TRBD1 aligns across 8 bases. The germline gives CDR1 KGHSH, CDR2 LQKENI. Trimming took 3 bases from V and 3 from J; bases not matched to a gene: 6. This CDR3 contains 15 residues. The CDR3 coding sequence is TGTGCCAGCTCACCCCAGGGGGCTGCAGACACTGAAGCTTTCTTT. Protein: CASSPQGAADTEAFF.

The chain has TRBV11-3 and TRBJ2-1; D is perhaps TRBD2 (5 bases). V lost 5 bases, J lost 5 bases, and 13 bases lay in between. The germline V gene has CDR1 SGHNT and CDR2 YENEEA. This CDR3 is 14 amino acids long. The CDR3 reads CASSALRTHNEQFF. The CDR3, as DNA: TGTGCCAGCAGCGCCCTCCGGACTCACAATGAGCAGTTCTTC.

The chain links TRBV29-1 to TRBJ2-3; 7 bases align to TRBD1. CDR3 length equals 18 residues. Germline V lookup: CDR1 SQVTM, CDR2 ANQGSEA. V was pared by 4 bases and J by 1 base, with 17 bases of the junction left unmatched. The CDR3: CSVVPRGGPDPRTDTQYF. The CDR3 nucleotides are TGCAGCGTTGTCCCGCGAGGGGGCCCTGACCCTCGCACAGATACGCAGTATTTT.

The rearrangement joins TRBV28 to TRBJ2-6; TRBD1 is a possible D gene (6 bases). This CDR3 contains 17 residues. V was shortened by 6 bases and J by 0 bases, with 15 bases between the two germline ends. Germline values: CDR1 MDHEN, CDR2 SYDVKM. Here the CDR3 reads CASRGQDSSSGANVLTF. In DNA, the CDR3 is TGTGCCAGCAGGGGTCAGGACAGTAGCTCTGGGGCCAACGTCCTGACTTTC.

This rearrangement joins TRBV21-1 to TRBJ2-7; no check of the table's D call, TRBD1, against the DNA was made. TRBV21-1 is a known pseudogene. CDR3 length: 16 amino acids. CDR3 protein: CASKPGQEWESYEQYF. DNA of the CDR3: TGTGCCAGCAAACCCGGACAGGAGTGGGAGTCCTACGAGCAGTACTTC.

The gene calls are TRBV7-9 and TRBJ2-5, with D perhaps matching TRBD2 (7 bases). Germline CDR1 SEHNR, CDR2 FQNEAQ (reference sequence). CDR3 length: 15 amino acids. V was shortened by 1 base and J by 1 base, with 10 bases between the two germline ends. The CDR3 sequence: CASSLGGGLQETQYF. CDR3 in DNA: TGTGCCAGCAGCTTAGGGGGGGGGCTCCAAGAGACCCAGTACTTC. The entire variable domain, with the rest obtained from reference TRBV7-9 and TRBJ2-5, is as follows: DTGVSQNPRHKITKRGQNVTFRCDPISEHNRLYWYRQTLGQGPEFLTYFQNEAQLEKSRLLSDRFSAERPKGSFSTLEIQRTEQGDSAMYLCASSLGGGLQETQYFGPGTRLLVL.

This clone was recorded only once. One end of the junction fails to match germline, which may point to a read error. This chain links TRBV7-7 with TRBJ1-4, with 11 bases that match TRBD1. The germline V gene has CDR1 SSHAT and CDR2 FNYEAQ (reference sequence). The CDR3 sequence is 14 residues long. This chain's CDR3 is CASSLGQGDEKLFF. DNA for the CDR3: TGTGCTAGCAGCTTGGGACAGGGGGATGAAAAACTGTTTTTT.

The V gene is TRBV4-3, the J gene TRBJ1-4; D might be TRBD1 (6 bases). CDR1 is LGHNA and CDR2 is YSLEER in the germline V gene. V lost 1 base, J lost 4 bases, and 13 bases lay in between. The CDR3 has 16 amino acids. The CDR3 DNA follows: TGCGCCAGCAGCCAAGGTCCAGGGGCGAGTAATGAAAAACTGTTTTTT. Translation gives CASSQGPGASNEKLFF.

The chain uses TRBV3-1 (or the pseudogene TRBV3-2) and TRBJ2-6; D possibly corresponds to TRBD2 (5 bases). Trimming cost V 1 base and J 2 bases, with 18 bases left between them. There are 19 residues in the CDR3. CDR1 is LGHDT, CDR2 YNNKEL, per germline (reference sequence). For the CDR3, the DNA is TGTGCCAGCAGCCAAGGGGTGAGAGGGCTTGGGACTGGGGCCAACGTCCTGACTTTC. It encodes CASSQGVRGLGTGANVLTF.

V usage is TRBV5-5 and J usage is TRBJ1-1; D remains ambiguous. Trimming shortened V by 4 bases and J by 0 bases, and 13 bases separated the two germline ends. The CDR3 is 15 residues long. Per germline, CDR1 SGHKS and CDR2 YYEKEE (reference sequence). CDR3 in amino acids: CASSLLTFMNTEAFF. CDR3 sequence (DNA): TGTGCCAGCAGCCTCCTGACTTTTATGAACACTGAAGCTTTCTTT.

The chain recombines TRBV7-2 with TRBJ2-5, with D maybe TRBD2 (8 bases). Trimming took off 6 bases at V and 1 base at J, with 18 bases between the two ends. CDR1 is SGHTA and CDR2 is FQGNSA in the germline V gene. The CDR3 is made up of 16 amino acids. CDR3 bases: TGTGCCAGCAGGGTAGGGGGCGGGAGGCTCCAAGAGACCCAGTACTTC. Its translation is CASRVGGGRLQETQYF.

The chain employs TRBV5-1 and TRBJ2-1, with TRBD1 matching over 8 bases. In germline, CDR1 is SGHRS, CDR2 YFSETQ. V dropped 1 base and J dropped 5; count of bases not matched to a gene: 11. This CDR3 contains 17 residues. The CDR3, as DNA: TGCGCCAGCAGCTTGCATCCAGGGGGCCCGCAAAACAATGAGCAGTTCTTC. Translating gives CASSLHPGGPQNNEQFF.